This T cell receptor beta chain was sequenced during a study of Ad26.COV2.S vaccination and SARS-CoV-2 variants. As for the study in general: Donor allocation was to the COV1001 Ad26.COV2.S trial arm. Intramuscularly, Ad26.COV2.S was given either once or twice, 56 days apart.

Comment on this clone: Its specificity is not known.

Whole-study findings and limits: Breadth of non-spike TCRs did not differ between vaccinees and placebo recipients. Vaccine recipients had higher spike-specific TCR breadth than placebo recipients.

Some clones are missing from TCRdb's copy, which holds only in-frame ones; the method was immunoSEQ multiplex PCR. The top ten clones hold about 3.5% of a sample with over 250,000 clones, about 89% of them seen once. Treatment: roughly 19 received Ad26.COV2.S at low or high dose, single or two shots; about 5 received placebo; per-sample allocation not given. It was on day 63 after the first vaccine or placebo injection that samples were taken. V shed 3 bases and J 6 bases; nucleotides not matched to a gene: 2. The CDR3 is 13 residues long. CDR1 is SGHTS and CDR2 is YDEGEE in the germline V gene. The sequencing here drew on peripheral blood, taken in a trial of Ad26.COV2.S vaccine versus placebo. The sequence came from a person aged 18 to 65 who received the Ad26.COV2.S COVID-19 vaccine or a placebo. The J gene is TRBJ1-5, the V gene TRBV5-8; 8 bases are shared with TRBD1. The DNA for the CDR3 is TGTGCCAGCAGCTCCGACAGGGGTCAGCCCCAGCATTTT. As protein: CASSSDRGQPQHF.